The present TCR beta chain was sequenced within a study of CXCR3-negative and CXCR3-positive naive CD8 T cells. Study-wide points: Post-cryopreservation CXCR3 expression was partly diminished, and the bulk of assays employed fresh PBMCs.

The CDR3 loop spans 13 amino acids. Germline loops: CDR1 SGDLS, CDR2 YYNGEE. Via 5' RACE with UMI labels, TRB cDNA libraries were prepared. TCRdb derives one entry per CDR3 protein from the 5' RACE reads, leaving out DNA. This sample's table has over 100,000 distinct CDR3 sequences. Worth noting for this clonotype: Its antigen is still unknown.

The source material was naive CXCR3- CD8+ T cells from blood. The subset here: CD45RO-CCR7+CD27+CD95- naive CD8+ T cells lacking CXCR3 (TNR3-). This rearrangement joins TRBV9 to TRBJ1-5. The clonotype originates from a human donor in good health. Some clones in this sample may be carry-over from other donors' samples. This CDR3 is CASSVDTTQPQHF.